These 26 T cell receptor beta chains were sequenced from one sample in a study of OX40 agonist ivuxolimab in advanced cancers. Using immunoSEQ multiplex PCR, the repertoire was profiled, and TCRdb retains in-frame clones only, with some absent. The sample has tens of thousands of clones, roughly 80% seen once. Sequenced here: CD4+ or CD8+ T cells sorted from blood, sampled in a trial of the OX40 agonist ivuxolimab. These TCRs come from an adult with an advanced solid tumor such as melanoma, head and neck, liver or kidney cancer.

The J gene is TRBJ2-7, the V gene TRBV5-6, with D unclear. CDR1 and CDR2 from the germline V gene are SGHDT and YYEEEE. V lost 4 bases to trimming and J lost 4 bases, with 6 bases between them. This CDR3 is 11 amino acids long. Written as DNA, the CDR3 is TGTGCCAGCAGCCTGGGGTACGAGCAGTACTTC. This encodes CASSLGYEQYF.

The CDR3 DNA is TGTGCCAGCAGCCCGGAGAGCAGGGGTCCGCAGTACGTC. It is translated as CASSPESRGPQYV. The chain combines TRBV6-1 with TRBJ2-7; D is perhaps TRBD1 (6 bases). Germline V CDR1 and CDR2: MNHNS, SASEGT. Trimming stripped 6 bases from V and 9 bases from J, with 18 bases between. CDR3 length equals 13 residues.

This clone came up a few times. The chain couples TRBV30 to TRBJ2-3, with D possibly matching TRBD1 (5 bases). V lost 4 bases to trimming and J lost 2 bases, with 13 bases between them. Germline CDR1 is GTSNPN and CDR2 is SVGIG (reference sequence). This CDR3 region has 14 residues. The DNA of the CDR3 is TGTGCCTGGAAATGGGGCGGTTCCACAGATACGCAGTATTTT. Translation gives CAWKWGGSTDTQYF.

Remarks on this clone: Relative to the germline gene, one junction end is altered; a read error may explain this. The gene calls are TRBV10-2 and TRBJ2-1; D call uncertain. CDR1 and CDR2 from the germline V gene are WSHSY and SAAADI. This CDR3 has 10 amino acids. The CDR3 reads CATGDKEQFF. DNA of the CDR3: TGCGCCACCGGCGACAAAGAGCAGTTCTTC.

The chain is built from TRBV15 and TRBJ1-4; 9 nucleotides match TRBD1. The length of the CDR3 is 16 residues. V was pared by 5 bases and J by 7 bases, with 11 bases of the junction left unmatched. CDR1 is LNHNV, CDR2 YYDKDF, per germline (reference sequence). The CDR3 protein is CATSGRYRGQGEKLFF. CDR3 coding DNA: TGTGCCACCAGCGGACGCTACAGGGGGCAGGGTGAAAAACTGTTTTTT. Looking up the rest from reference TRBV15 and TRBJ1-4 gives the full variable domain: DAMVIQNPRYQVTQFGKPVTLSCSQTLNHNVMYWYQQKSSQAPKLLFHYYDKDFNNEADTPDNFQSRRPNTSFCFLDIRSPGLGDTAMYLCATSGRYRGQGEKLFFGSGTQLSVL.

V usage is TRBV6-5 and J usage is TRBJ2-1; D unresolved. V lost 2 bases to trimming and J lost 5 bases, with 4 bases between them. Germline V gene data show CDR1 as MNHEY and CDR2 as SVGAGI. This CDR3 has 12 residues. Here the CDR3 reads CASSYGDNEQFF. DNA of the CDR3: TGTGCCAGCAGTTACGGAGACAATGAGCAGTTCTTC.

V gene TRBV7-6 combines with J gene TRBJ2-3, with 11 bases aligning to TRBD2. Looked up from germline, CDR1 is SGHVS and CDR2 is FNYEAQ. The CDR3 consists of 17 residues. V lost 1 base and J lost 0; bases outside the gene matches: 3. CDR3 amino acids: CASSLEGLADSTDTQYF. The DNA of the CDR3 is TGTGCCAGCAGCTTAGAGGGACTAGCGGATAGCACAGATACGCAGTATTTT.

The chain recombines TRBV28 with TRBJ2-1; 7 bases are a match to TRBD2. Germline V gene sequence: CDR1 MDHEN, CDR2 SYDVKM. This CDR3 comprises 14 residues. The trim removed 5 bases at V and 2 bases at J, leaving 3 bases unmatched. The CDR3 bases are TGTGCCAGCAGTATAGCGGGCACCTACAATGAGCAGTTCTTC. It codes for CASSIAGTYNEQFF.

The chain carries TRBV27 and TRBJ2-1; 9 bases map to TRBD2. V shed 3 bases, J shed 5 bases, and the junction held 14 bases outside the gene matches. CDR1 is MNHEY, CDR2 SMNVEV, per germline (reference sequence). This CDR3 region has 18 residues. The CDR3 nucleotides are TGTGCCAGCAGTTTGGGACGGTTGGCTAGCGGGATTAACAATGAGCAGTTCTTC. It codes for CASSLGRLASGINNEQFF.

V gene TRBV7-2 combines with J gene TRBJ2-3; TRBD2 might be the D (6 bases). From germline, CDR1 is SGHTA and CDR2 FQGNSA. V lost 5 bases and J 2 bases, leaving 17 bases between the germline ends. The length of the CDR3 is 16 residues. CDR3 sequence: CASSISSSGVTDTQYF. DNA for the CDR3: TGTGCCAGCAGCATAAGCTCTTCGGGGGTCACAGATACGCAGTATTTT.

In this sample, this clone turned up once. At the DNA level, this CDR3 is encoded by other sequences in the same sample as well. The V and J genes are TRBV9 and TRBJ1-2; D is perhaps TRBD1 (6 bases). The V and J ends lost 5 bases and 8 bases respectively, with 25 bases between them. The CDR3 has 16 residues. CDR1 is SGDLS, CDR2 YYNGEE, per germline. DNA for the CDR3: TGTGCCAGCAGTGTGAGAGAGACAGGAGCTCCGTGGGGCTACACCTTC. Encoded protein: CASSVRETGAPWGYTF.

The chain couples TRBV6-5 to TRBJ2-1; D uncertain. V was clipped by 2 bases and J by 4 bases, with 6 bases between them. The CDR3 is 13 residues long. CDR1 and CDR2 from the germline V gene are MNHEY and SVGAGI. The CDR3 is CASSYNSYNEQFF. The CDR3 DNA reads TGTGCCAGCAGTTACAACTCTTACAATGAGCAGTTCTTC.

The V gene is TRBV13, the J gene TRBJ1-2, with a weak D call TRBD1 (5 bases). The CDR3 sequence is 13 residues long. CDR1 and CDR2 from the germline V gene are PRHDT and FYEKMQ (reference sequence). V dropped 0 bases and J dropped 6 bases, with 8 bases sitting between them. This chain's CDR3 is CASSLGQVNGYTF. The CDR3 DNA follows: TGTGCCAGCAGCTTAGGACAGGTGAATGGCTACACCTTC.

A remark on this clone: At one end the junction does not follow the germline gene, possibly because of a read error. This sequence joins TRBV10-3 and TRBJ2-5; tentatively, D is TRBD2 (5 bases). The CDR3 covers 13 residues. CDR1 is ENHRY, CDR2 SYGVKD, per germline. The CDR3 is CASSYGSGETQYF. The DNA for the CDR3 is TGTGCCAGCAGTTACGGATCGGGGGAGACCCAGTACTTC.

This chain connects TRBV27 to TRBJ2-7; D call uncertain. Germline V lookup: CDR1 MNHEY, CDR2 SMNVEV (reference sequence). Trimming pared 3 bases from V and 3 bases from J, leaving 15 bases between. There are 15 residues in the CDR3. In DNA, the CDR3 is TGTGCCAGCAGTTTGAAGTCCCCGCTCTTCTACGAGCAGTACTTC. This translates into CASSLKSPLFYEQYF.

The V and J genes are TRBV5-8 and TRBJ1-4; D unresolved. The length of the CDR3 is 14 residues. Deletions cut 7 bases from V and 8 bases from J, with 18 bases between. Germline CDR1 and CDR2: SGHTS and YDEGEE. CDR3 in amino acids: CASGVILMGEKLFF. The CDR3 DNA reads TGTGCCAGCGGAGTTATATTGATGGGGGAAAAACTGTTTTTT.

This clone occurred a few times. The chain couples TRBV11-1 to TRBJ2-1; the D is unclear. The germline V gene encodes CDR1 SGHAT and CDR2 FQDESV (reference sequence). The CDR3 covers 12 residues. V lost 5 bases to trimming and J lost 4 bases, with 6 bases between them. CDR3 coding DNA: TGTGCCAGCAGCCCCATTTACAATGAGCAGTTCTTC. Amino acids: CASSPIYNEQFF.

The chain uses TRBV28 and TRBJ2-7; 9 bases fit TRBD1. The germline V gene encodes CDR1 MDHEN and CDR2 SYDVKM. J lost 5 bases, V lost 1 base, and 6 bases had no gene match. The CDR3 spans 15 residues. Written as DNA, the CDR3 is TGTGCCAGCAGTTTATCACAGGGGGCGCGGGACGAGCAGTACTTC. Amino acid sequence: CASSLSQGARDEQYF.

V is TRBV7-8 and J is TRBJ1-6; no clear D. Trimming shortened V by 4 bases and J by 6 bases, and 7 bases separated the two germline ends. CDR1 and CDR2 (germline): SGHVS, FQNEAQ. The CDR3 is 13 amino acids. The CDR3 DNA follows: TGTGCCAGCAGCTCCTCATCTAATTCACCCCTCCACTTT. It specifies CASSSSSNSPLHF.

CDR3: CASSPALAGKSYNEQFF. The CDR3 nucleotides read TGTGCCAGCAGCCCTGCTTTAGCGGGGAAATCCTACAATGAGCAGTTCTTC. The chain couples TRBV7-2 to TRBJ2-1; 8 nucleotides align to TRBD2. CDR3 length equals 17 residues. Germline CDR1 reads SGHTA; CDR2 reads FQGNSA. The V segment lost 5 bases and the J segment 1 base; nucleotides outside the gene matches: 10. Based on the CDR3 plus reference TRBV7-2 and TRBJ2-1, the full variable domain is GAGVSQSPSNKVTEKGKDVELRCDPISGHTALYWYRQSLGQGLEFLIYFQGNSAPDKSGLPSDRFSAERTGGSVSTLTIQRTQQEDSAVYLCASSPALAGKSYNEQFFGPGTRLTVL.

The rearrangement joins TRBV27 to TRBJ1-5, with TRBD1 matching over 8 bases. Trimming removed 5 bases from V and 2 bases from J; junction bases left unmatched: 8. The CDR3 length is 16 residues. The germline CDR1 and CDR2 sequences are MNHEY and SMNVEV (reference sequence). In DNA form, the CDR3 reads TGTGCCAGCAGTCCTGCCGGACAGGGTCGCAATCAGCCCCAGCATTTT. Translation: CASSPAGQGRNQPQHF.

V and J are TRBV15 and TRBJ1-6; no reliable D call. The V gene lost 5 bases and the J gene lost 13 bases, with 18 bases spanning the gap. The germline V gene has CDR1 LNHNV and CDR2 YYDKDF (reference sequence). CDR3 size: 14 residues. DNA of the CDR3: TGTGCCACCAGCGAGGGCCCCCCGGTCACCCCCCTCCACTTT. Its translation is CATSEGPPVTPLHF.

The CDR3, as DNA: TGTGCCAGCAGTTTAGGGACGGGGGAGACCGGGGAGCTGTTTTTT. Amino acids: CASSLGTGETGELFF. The chain is built from TRBV28 and TRBJ2-2; D possibly corresponds to TRBD2 (6 bases). Germline V CDR1 and CDR2: MDHEN, SYDVKM. The germline V and J ends were trimmed by 2 bases and 5 bases, with 12 bases remaining between them. The length of the CDR3 is 15 residues.

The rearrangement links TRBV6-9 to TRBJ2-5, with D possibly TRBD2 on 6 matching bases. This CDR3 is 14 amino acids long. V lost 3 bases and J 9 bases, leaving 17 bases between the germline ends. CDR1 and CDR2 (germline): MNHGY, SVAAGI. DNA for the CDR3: TGTGCCAGCAGTTACTCGCCCTTGGGGAGGTCCCAGTACTTC. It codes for CASSYSPLGRSQYF.

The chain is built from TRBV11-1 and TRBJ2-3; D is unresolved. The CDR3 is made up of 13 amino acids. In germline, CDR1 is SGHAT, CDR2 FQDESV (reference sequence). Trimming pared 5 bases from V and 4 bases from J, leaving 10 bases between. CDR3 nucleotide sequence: TGTGCCAGCAGCCAATCGGTCCCAGATACGCAGTATTTT. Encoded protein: CASSQSVPDTQYF. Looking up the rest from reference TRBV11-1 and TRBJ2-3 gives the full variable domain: EAEVAQSPRYKITEKSQAVAFWCDPISGHATLYWYRQILGQGPELLVQFQDESVVDDSQLPKDRFSAERLKGVDSTLKIQPAELGDSAMYLCASSQSVPDTQYFGPGTRLTVL.

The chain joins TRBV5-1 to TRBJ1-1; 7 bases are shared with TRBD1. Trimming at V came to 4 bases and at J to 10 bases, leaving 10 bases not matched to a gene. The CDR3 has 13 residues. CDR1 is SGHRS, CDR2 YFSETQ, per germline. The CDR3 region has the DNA TGCGCCAGCAGCGAGCCGACAGGGTCCACAGCTTTCTTT. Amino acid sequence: CASSEPTGSTAFF. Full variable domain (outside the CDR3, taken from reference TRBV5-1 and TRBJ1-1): KAGVTQTPRYLIKTRGQQVTLSCSPISGHRSVSWYQQTPGQGLQFLFEYFSETQRNKGNFPGRFSGRQFSNSRSEMNVSTLELGDSALYLCASSEPTGSTAFFGQGTRLTVV.